This note documents a single T cell receptor (beta chain) sequence. What it binds is not known. This CDR3 has 15 amino acids. CDR1 and CDR2 from the germline V gene are MNHNY and SVGAGI (reference sequence). V gave up 0 bases and J gave up 12 bases, with 15 bases separating them. This entry belongs to a study of cytomegalovirus exposure and HLA in healthy donors. Across the study: The early release's HLA-typed donors yielded tens of millions of unique TCRs. Study results and limitations: Most CMV-associated TCR beta chains appeared HLA-restricted in a later analysis.

Primers included in the PCR were 60 Vbeta and 13 Jbeta primers. As handled by the study authors: In a later analysis, the count reached 80 million or so unique TCR beta chains, with 8.5 million to 14 million shared. TCRdb's copy holds only in-frame clones and misses some; the assay was immunoSEQ multiplex PCR. For V, J and clone size, that table is used; D and trimming come from the DNA. Altogether under 200,000 clones are present, around three quarters being singletons, with the ten largest covering about 2.5%. The specimen sequenced was PBMCs. The clonotype was recovered from a woman between 45 and 65 years old in good health and CMV-seronegative. The chain is built from TRBV6-6 and TRBJ1-6, with D unresolved. This CDR3 is CASSYSTPGRGPLHF. The CDR3 DNA follows: TGTGCCAGCAGTTACTCGACGCCTGGACGGGGACCCCTCCACTTT.